This is a list of T cell receptor beta chains from one sample in a study of cytomegalovirus exposure and HLA in healthy donors. Method: immunoSEQ multiplex PCR; TCRdb's copy keeps in-frame clones and lacks some. This sample carries approximately 200,000 clones, 82% of them seen once, and the ten largest clones take approximately 0.092%. Sequencing was done on a sample of PBMCs. These receptors were obtained from a boy between 2 and 15 years old in good health and CMV-seronegative. CDR3s include the opening cysteine and the closing phenylalanine or tryptophan. Fields, in order: D gene, J gene, clone size, V gene, CDR3 protein, CDR3 DNA. D genes are given only for firm matches. Part of the rows lack a size; the others show once, few, many or a class for expanded clones.

>TRBD2|TRBJ2-7|few|TRBV7-9
CASSSARAGASYEQYF
TGTGCCAGCAGCTCGGCCCGAGCGGGGGCCTCCTACGAGCAGTACTTC
>-|TRBJ2-3|few|TRBV4-2
CASSQGSGGADTQYF
TGTGCCAGCAGCCAAGGCTCTGGAGGGGCAGATACGCAGTATTTT
>TRBD2|TRBJ2-1|-|TRBV27
CASSPGSGAYNEQFF
TGTGCCAGCAGTCCCGGTAGCGGGGCCTACAATGAGCAGTTCTTC
>-|TRBJ2-6|-|TRBV7-6
CASSQQGGTSGANILTF
TGTGCCAGCAGCCAACAGGGGGGGACATCTGGGGCCAACATCCTGACTTTC
>-|TRBJ1-3|-|TRBV2
CASARATNGNTIYF
TGTGCCAGCGCCAGGGCCACTAACGGAAACACCATATATTTT
>TRBD1|TRBJ1-1|-|TRBV19
CASGRDRAPLNTEAFF
TGTGCCAGTGGACGGGACAGGGCGCCCTTGAACACTGAAGCTTTCTTT
>-|TRBJ2-5|-|TRBV18
CASSPTTGPQETQYF
TGTGCCAGCTCACCGACGACAGGTCCCCAAGAGACCCAGTACTTC
>TRBD1|TRBJ1-1|few|TRBV2
CASSKDRGGTEAFF
TGTGCCAGCAGTAAAGACAGGGGAGGAACTGAAGCTTTCTTT
>-|TRBJ1-1|-|TRBV21-1
CASSRYRVPGDTEAFF
TGTGCCAGCAGCAGATACAGGGTCCCTGGGGACACTGAAGCTTTCTTT
>TRBD2|TRBJ2-1|few|TRBV15
CATSGLAGLYNEQFF
TGTGCCACCAGCGGACTAGCGGGCCTATACAATGAGCAGTTCTTC
>TRBD2|TRBJ2-5|once|TRBV5-4
CASSIRLAPETQYF
TGTGCCAGCAGCATTCGACTAGCCCCAGAGACCCAGTACTTC
>TRBD2|TRBJ2-5|-|TRBV6-5
CASSHREGETQYF
TGTGCCAGCAGCCACCGGGAGGGGGAGACCCAGTACTTC
>TRBD1|TRBJ2-7|-|TRBV4-2
CASSQETDRVSSYEQYF
TGTGCCAGCAGCCAAGAAACGGACAGGGTGAGCTCCTACGAGCAGTACTTC
>TRBD1|TRBJ1-2|-|TRBV15
CATSRKDRVLDGYTF
TGTGCCACCAGCAGAAAGGACAGGGTATTAGATGGCTACACCTTC
>-|TRBJ2-3|-|TRBV15
CATSRDYAAARADTQYF
TGTGCCACCAGCAGAGATTACGCGGCAGCGAGGGCAGATACGCAGTATTTT
>-|TRBJ2-2|-|TRBV4-2
CASSQVMTVNTGELFF
TGTGCCAGCAGCCAAGTAATGACAGTTAACACCGGGGAGCTGTTTTTT
>-|TRBJ2-3|-|TRBV21-1
CASSKGTTGDTQYF
TGTGCCAGCAGCAAAGGGACTACCGGAGATACGCAGTATTTT
>-|TRBJ2-7|-|TRBV27
CASSLYPKGTYEQYF
TGTGCCAGCAGTTTATATCCGAAGGGGACCTACGAGCAGTACTTC
>-|TRBJ1-1|-|TRBV5-1
CASSLGFQGEAFF
TGCGCCAGCAGCTTGGGGTTCCAGGGGGAAGCTTTCTTT
>-|TRBJ2-4|-|TRBV11-1
CASSRGYNIQYF
TGTGCCAGCAGCAGGGGCTACAACATTCAGTACTTC
>TRBD2|TRBJ2-5|-|TRBV7-3
CASSLTGLAGGPGETQYF
TGTGCCAGCAGCTTAACGGGACTAGCGGGGGGGCCGGGAGAGACCCAGTACTTC
>-|TRBJ2-5|few|TRBV19
CASSIGSWETQYF
TGTGCCAGTAGTATTGGTAGCTGGGAGACCCAGTACTTC
>TRBD1|TRBJ1-2|-|TRBV29-1
CSVDPQGDTGYTF
TGCAGCGTTGATCCACAGGGGGACACTGGCTACACCTTC
>TRBD2|TRBJ2-7|-|TRBV10-3
CAISTSGNYEQYF
TGTGCCATCAGTACTAGCGGGAACTACGAGCAGTACTTC
>TRBD2|TRBJ2-1|-|TRBV27
CASSLPSGGSYNEQFF
TGTGCCAGCAGTTTACCTAGCGGGGGGTCCTACAATGAGCAGTTCTTC
>-|TRBJ2-5|-|TRBV18
CASSPPPGAETQYF
TGTGCCAGCTCACCACCCCCAGGGGCAGAGACCCAGTACTTC
>TRBD1|TRBJ2-2|once|TRBV11-3
CASSSRTGSTGELFF
TGTGCCAGCAGCTCCCGGACAGGGAGCACCGGGGAGCTGTTTTTT
>TRBD1|TRBJ2-6|-|TRBV9
CASSVKGAHGANVLTF
TGTGCCAGCAGCGTAAAGGGGGCGCACGGGGCCAACGTCCTGACTTTC
>TRBD1|TRBJ2-1|-|TRBV9
CASSVDFRGGAYNEQFF
TGTGCCAGCAGCGTAGATTTCCGAGGGGGCGCCTACAATGAGCAGTTCTTC
>-|TRBJ1-2|-|TRBV7-3
CASSPGGSYGYTF
TGTGCCAGCAGCCCGGGGGGGTCCTATGGCTACACCTTC